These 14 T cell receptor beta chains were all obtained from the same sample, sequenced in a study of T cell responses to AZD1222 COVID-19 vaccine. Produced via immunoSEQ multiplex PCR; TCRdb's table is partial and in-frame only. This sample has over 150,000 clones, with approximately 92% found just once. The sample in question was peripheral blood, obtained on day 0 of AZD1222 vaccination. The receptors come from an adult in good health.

CDR3 sequence reads: CASTTGTGGNNQPQHF. CDR3 nucleotide sequence: TGTGCCAGCACCACCGGGACAGGGGGTAACAATCAGCCCCAGCATTTT. The chain recombines TRBV2 with TRBJ1-5; TRBD1 aligns across 11 bases. After removal of 7 bases from V and 3 bases from J, the junction contained 8 bases not matched to a gene. Germline V CDR1 and CDR2: SNHLY, FYNNEI. The CDR3 length is 16 residues.

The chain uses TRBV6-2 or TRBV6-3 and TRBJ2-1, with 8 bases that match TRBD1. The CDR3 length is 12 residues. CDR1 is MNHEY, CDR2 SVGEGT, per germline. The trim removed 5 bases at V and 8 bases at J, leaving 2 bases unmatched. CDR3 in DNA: TGTGCCAGCAGTCCAGGGGGCGATGAGCAGTTCTTC. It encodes CASSPGGDEQFF.

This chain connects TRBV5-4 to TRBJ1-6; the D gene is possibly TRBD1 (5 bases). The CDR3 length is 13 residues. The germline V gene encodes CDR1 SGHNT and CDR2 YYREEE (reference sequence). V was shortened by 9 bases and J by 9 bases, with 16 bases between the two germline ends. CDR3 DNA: TGTGCCATAAAGACTGCGGGGGGTTCACCCCTCCACTTT. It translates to CAIKTAGGSPLHF.

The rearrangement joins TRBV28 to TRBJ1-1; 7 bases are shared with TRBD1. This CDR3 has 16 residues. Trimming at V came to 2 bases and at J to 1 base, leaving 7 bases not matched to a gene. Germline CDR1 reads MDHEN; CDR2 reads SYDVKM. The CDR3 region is CASSLRGRLQNTEAFF. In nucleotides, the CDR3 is TGTGCCAGCAGTTTAAGGGGGCGATTACAGAACACTGAAGCTTTCTTT.

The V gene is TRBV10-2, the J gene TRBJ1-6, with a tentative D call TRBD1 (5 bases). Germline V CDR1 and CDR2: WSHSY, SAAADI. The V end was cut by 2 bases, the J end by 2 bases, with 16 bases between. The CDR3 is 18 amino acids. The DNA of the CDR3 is TGCGCCAGCAGTGAGAAAGTGACAGATCGGACCTATAATTCACCCCTCCACTTT. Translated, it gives CASSEKVTDRTYNSPLHF.

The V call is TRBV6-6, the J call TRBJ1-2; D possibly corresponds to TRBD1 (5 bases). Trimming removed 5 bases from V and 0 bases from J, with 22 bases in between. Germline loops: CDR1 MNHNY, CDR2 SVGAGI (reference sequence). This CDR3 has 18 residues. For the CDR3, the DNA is TGTGCCAGCAGTCCCCGGACAATCCAAAGAACAGCTAACTATGGCTACACCTTC. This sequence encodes CASSPRTIQRTANYGYTF.

CDR3 in amino acids: CASSLEGLSYEQYF. CDR3 bases: TGTGCCAGCAGCTTAGAGGGCCTCTCCTACGAGCAGTACTTC. This rearrangement joins TRBV7-2 to TRBJ2-7, with unresolved D. Germline V CDR1 and CDR2: SGHTA, FQGNSA. The CDR3 is 14 amino acids. V was pared by 1 base and J by 0 bases, with 7 bases between.

This chain's CDR3 is CSAPNTGELFF. The CDR3 DNA is TGCAGTGCCCCTAACACCGGGGAGCTGTTTTTT. J is TRBJ2-2 and V is TRBV20-1, with D hard to call. The CDR3 runs 11 residues. Germline V gives CDR1 DFQATT, CDR2 SNEGSKA (reference sequence). The V end lost 6 bases, the J end lost 2 bases, and 4 bases lay between the germline ends.

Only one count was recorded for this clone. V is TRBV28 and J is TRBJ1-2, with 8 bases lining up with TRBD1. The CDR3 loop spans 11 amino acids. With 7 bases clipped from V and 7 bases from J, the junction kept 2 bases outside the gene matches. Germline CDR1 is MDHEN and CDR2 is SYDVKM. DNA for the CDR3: TGTGCCAGCACCGACAGGGGTGGCTACACCTTC. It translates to CASTDRGGYTF.

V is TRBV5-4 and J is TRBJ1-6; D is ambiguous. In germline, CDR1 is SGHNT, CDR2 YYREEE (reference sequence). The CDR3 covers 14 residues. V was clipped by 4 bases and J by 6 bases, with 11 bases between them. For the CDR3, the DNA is TGTGCCAGCAGCGAACGCACCACTAATTCACCCCTCCACTTT. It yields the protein CASSERTTNSPLHF.

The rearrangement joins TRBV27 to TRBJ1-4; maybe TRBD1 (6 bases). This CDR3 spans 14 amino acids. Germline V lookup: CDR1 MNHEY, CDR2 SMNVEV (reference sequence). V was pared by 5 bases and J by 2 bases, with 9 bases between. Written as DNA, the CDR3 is TGTGCCAGCAGTCTGGGGGCTACTAATGAAAAACTGTTTTTT. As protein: CASSLGATNEKLFF.

CDR3 amino acids: CASSSPTREDTQYF. The CDR3 DNA is TGTGCCAGCAGTTCCCCGACCCGGGAAGATACGCAGTATTTT. V and J are TRBV27 and TRBJ2-3; tentatively, D is TRBD2 (5 bases). This CDR3 is 14 amino acids long. Trimming pared 4 bases from V and 5 bases from J, leaving 13 bases between. Per germline, CDR1 MNHEY and CDR2 SMNVEV (reference sequence).

The CDR3 reads CASSQGTGPRELFF. The CDR3 nucleotides are TGTGCCAGCAGTCAGGGTACGGGGCCCCGGGAGCTGTTTTTT. The rearrangement joins TRBV7-2 to TRBJ2-2; D may match TRBD1 or TRBD2 (5 bases each). CDR1 and CDR2 from the germline V gene are SGHTA and FQGNSA. The CDR3 has 14 amino acids. Trimming cost V 6 bases and J 9 bases, with 17 bases left between them.

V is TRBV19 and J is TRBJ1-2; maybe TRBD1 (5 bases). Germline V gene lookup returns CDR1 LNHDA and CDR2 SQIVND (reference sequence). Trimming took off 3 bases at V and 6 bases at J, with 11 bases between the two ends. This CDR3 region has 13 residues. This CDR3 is CASSMGLVDGYTF. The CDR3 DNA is TGTGCCAGTAGTATGGGACTTGTCGATGGCTACACCTTC.